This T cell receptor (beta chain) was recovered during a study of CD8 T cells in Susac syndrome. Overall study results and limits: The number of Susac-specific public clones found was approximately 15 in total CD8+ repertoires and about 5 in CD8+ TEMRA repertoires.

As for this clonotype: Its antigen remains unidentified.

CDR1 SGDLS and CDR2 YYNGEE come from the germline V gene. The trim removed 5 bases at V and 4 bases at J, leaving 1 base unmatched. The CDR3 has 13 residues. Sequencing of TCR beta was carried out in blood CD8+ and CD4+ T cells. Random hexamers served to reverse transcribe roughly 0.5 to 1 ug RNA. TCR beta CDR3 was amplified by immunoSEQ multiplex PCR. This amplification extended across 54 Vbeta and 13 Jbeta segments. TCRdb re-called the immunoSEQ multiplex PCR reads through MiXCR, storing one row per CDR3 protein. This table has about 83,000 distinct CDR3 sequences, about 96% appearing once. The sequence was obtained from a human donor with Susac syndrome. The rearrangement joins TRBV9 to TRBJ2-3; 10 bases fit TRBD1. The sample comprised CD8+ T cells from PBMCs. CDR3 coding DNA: TGTGCCAGCAGGGGGACAGGGGCAGATACGCAGTATTTT. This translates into CASRGTGADTQYF. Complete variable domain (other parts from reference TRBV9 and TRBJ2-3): DSGVTQTPKHLITATGQRVTLRCSPRSGDLSVYWYQQSLDQGLQFLIQYYNGEERAKGNILERFSAQQFPDLHSELNLSSLELGDSALYFCASRGTGADTQYFGPGTRLTVL.